This is a list of T cell receptor beta chains from one sample in a study of human T cells and chemical hapten exposure. TCRdb ran MiXCR on the RACE reads and lists one entry per CDR3 protein. The table records 80,000 to 100,000 distinct CDR3 sequences, about 28% of them present only once. This specimen was whole blood, taken in connection with sensitization to the hapten diphenylcyclopropenone (DPC). These receptors all come from a man between 40 and 49 years old with alopecia areata. Some clones in this sample may be carry-over from other donors' samples. Both conserved end residues are part of each CDR3. Fields, in order: J gene, clone size, V gene, CDR3 protein. Clone size is stated in some rows and not others, as once, few, many or a class when expanded.

j_gene: TRBJ2-7
abundance: few
v_gene: TRBV9
CDR3aa: CASSAGTSGREQYF

j_gene: TRBJ2-5
abundance: few
v_gene: TRBV29-1
CDR3aa: CSSFLGKETQYF

j_gene: TRBJ2-3
abundance: few
v_gene: TRBV12-3/TRBV12-4
CDR3aa: CASSLQGLGTQYF

j_gene: TRBJ2-5
abundance: few
v_gene: TRBV27
CDR3aa: CASRERPLGQGQSHLHQETQYF

j_gene: TRBJ2-7
abundance: NA
v_gene: TRBV7-9
CDR3aa: CASRRTSAHEQYF

j_gene: TRBJ2-5
abundance: few
v_gene: TRBV2
CDR3aa: CASSESWTGQETQYF

j_gene: TRBJ2-7
abundance: NA
v_gene: TRBV5-1
CDR3aa: CASSQGQGVGEQYF

j_gene: TRBJ2-6
abundance: few
v_gene: TRBV30
CDR3aa: CAWSRDSGANVLTF

j_gene: TRBJ2-1
abundance: few
v_gene: TRBV12-3/TRBV12-4
CDR3aa: CASSLVASEQFF

j_gene: TRBJ2-7
abundance: NA
v_gene: TRBV10-3
CDR3aa: CAISETSGRPSSYEQYF

j_gene: TRBJ2-5
abundance: NA
v_gene: TRBV24-1
CDR3aa: CATSDPKGETQYF

j_gene: TRBJ1-1
abundance: NA
v_gene: TRBV29-1
CDR3aa: CSVGRNTEAFF

j_gene: TRBJ2-6
abundance: NA
v_gene: TRBV12-3/TRBV12-4
CDR3aa: CASSLVGANVLTF

j_gene: TRBJ1-2
abundance: NA
v_gene: TRBV18
CDR3aa: CASSPNGQTNYGYTF

j_gene: TRBJ2-7
abundance: NA
v_gene: TRBV9
CDR3aa: CASSVGGTGGIYEQYF

j_gene: TRBJ2-1
abundance: NA
v_gene: TRBV7-2
CDR3aa: CASSLRQLYNEQFF

j_gene: TRBJ2-1
abundance: many
v_gene: TRBV12-3/TRBV12-4
CDR3aa: CASSSGTSRTSEQFF

j_gene: TRBJ1-2
abundance: NA
v_gene: TRBV12-3/TRBV12-4
CDR3aa: CASSPGQPHGSGYTF

j_gene: TRBJ1-1
abundance: few
v_gene: TRBV20-1
CDR3aa: CSALGAGTEAFF

j_gene: TRBJ1-4
abundance: few
v_gene: TRBV24-1
CDR3aa: CATSDLRERHRGTNEKLFF

j_gene: TRBJ1-6
abundance: NA
v_gene: TRBV6-5
CDR3aa: CASSYSDDSGNSPLHF

j_gene: TRBJ1-1
abundance: few
v_gene: TRBV20-1
CDR3aa: CSAPGPTEAFF

j_gene: TRBJ2-1
abundance: NA
v_gene: TRBV7-2
CDR3aa: CASSPRFDLHNNEQFF

j_gene: TRBJ2-1
abundance: few
v_gene: TRBV6-1
CDR3aa: CASSYTGGSDEQFF

j_gene: TRBJ2-3
abundance: few
v_gene: TRBV7-9
CDR3aa: CASSSEATWTDTQYF

j_gene: TRBJ1-5
abundance: NA
v_gene: TRBV20-1
CDR3aa: CSAREASGNQPQHF

j_gene: TRBJ2-3
abundance: NA
v_gene: TRBV10-3
CDR3aa: CAISESGLGADTQYF

j_gene: TRBJ1-5
abundance: NA
v_gene: TRBV19
CDR3aa: CATAQGTNQPQHF

j_gene: TRBJ2-7
abundance: few
v_gene: TRBV20-1
CDR3aa: CSARAWGSSSYEQYF

j_gene: TRBJ1-6
abundance: NA
v_gene: TRBV5-1
CDR3aa: CASSPLGDRTSPLHF

j_gene: TRBJ1-6
abundance: NA
v_gene: TRBV20-1
CDR3aa: CSAQQGTPYNSPLHF

j_gene: TRBJ2-7
abundance: NA
v_gene: TRBV7-2
CDR3aa: CASNHIDREELHF

j_gene: TRBJ1-1
abundance: NA
v_gene: TRBV2
CDR3aa: CARADGNMNTEAFF

j_gene: TRBJ1-5
abundance: NA
v_gene: TRBV28
CDR3aa: CASSSPRGGNQPQHF

j_gene: TRBJ2-3
abundance: NA
v_gene: TRBV12-3/TRBV12-4
CDR3aa: CASSDRVAPTDTQYF

j_gene: TRBJ1-1
abundance: NA
v_gene: TRBV20-1
CDR3aa: CSAREGGRAEAFF